What follows are 7 T cell receptor beta chains derived from one specimen sequenced in a study of cytotoxic CD8 clonotypes in ibrutinib-treated CLL. TCRdb's copy holds only in-frame clones and misses some; the assay was immunoSEQ multiplex PCR. The table shows about 140,000 clones, with 75% to 85% occurring only once. Source: PBMCs, taken after 36 months of ibrutinib treatment. The receptors shown here come from a human donor with chronic lymphocytic leukemia.

This clone was recorded a few times. This chain connects TRBV30 to TRBJ1-1; the match to TRBD1 covers 9 bases. V shed 7 bases, J shed 6 bases, and the junction held 18 bases outside the gene matches. Germline assignment: CDR1 GTSNPN and CDR2 SVGIG (reference sequence). CDR3 length equals 16 residues. The CDR3 DNA reads as TGTGCCTTACATCCGGGACAGGGTAAAATGGTCCCTGAAGCTTTCTTT. Translation: CALHPGQGKMVPEAFF.

This clone has a handful of counts. The rearrangement uses TRBV2 and TRBJ1-2; unclear D gene. The ends were cut back, 1 base at V and 4 bases at J, with 10 bases in the middle. Germline V CDR1 and CDR2: SNHLY, FYNNEI. The CDR3 runs 14 residues. DNA of the CDR3: TGTGCCAGCAGTGAAGGACACCCTATCTATGGCTACACCTTC. Amino acids: CASSEGHPIYGYTF. Supplemented by reference TRBV2 and TRBJ1-2, the full variable domain reads EPEVTQTPSHQVTQMGQEVILRCVPISNHLYFYWYRQILGQKVEFLVSFYNNEISEKSEIFDDQFSVERPDGSNFTLKIRSTKLEDSAMYFCASSEGHPIYGYTFGSGTRLTVV.

This clone was seen a handful of times. The rearrangement joins TRBV5-8 to TRBJ2-3, with D maybe TRBD2 (5 bases). The CDR3 consists of 14 residues. The germline V and J ends were trimmed by 1 base and 6 bases, with 12 bases remaining between them. Germline CDR1 and CDR2: SGHTS and YDEGEE. The CDR3, as DNA: TGTGCCAGCAGCTTGACGGGGTCCGGGGATACGCAGTATTTT. Its translation: CASSLTGSGDTQYF.

This chain uses TRBV18 with TRBJ2-3, with a weak D call TRBD2 (5 bases). The germline V and J ends were trimmed by 4 bases and 0 bases, with 20 bases remaining between them. The CDR3 covers 18 residues. The germline V gene encodes CDR1 KGHSH and CDR2 LQKENI. CDR3: CASSLLNLAGASTDTQYF. The CDR3, as DNA: TGTGCCAGCTCACTATTAAATCTAGCTGGCGCTAGCACAGATACGCAGTATTTT.

This chain uses TRBV28 with TRBJ2-5, with D perhaps TRBD1 or TRBD2 (5 bases each). CDR3 length: 14 residues. V shed 5 bases and J shed 4 bases, with 14 bases lying between them. In germline, CDR1 is MDHEN, CDR2 SYDVKM. CDR3 bases: TGTGCCAGCAGTGGGGTGGGGGTCGGAGAGACCCAGTACTTC. It yields the protein CASSGVGVGETQYF. Complete variable domain (other parts from reference TRBV28 and TRBJ2-5): DVKVTQSSRYLVKRTGEKVFLECVQDMDHENMFWYRQDPGLGLRLIYFSYDVKMKEKGDIPEGYSVSREKKERFSLILESASTNQTSMYLCASSGVGVGETQYFGPGTRLLVL.

V is TRBV7-8 and J is TRBJ1-5, with D uncertain. Looked up from germline, CDR1 is SGHVS and CDR2 is FQNEAQ. This CDR3 has 17 residues. The V end lost 1 base, the J end lost 6 bases, and 19 bases lay between the germline ends. The CDR3, as DNA: TGTGCCAGCAGCTTAGTGGTACGGTTTCCCCTCGGTCAGCCCCAGCATTTT. It yields the protein CASSLVVRFPLGQPQHF.

This clone was picked up a small number of times. V gene TRBV7-3 combines with J gene TRBJ1-1; D is unresolved. Germline values: CDR1 SGHTA, CDR2 FQGTGA. The CDR3 is 14 residues long. V gave up 2 bases and J gave up 4 bases, with 11 bases separating them. The CDR3 DNA follows: TGTGCCAGCAGCTTATCGGCAGCGTCCACTGAAGCTTTCTTT. Its translation is CASSLSAASTEAFF.